Below are 32 T cell receptor beta chains sequenced from a single sample in a study of T-cell reconstitution after alpha-beta-depleted transplantation in children. Molecular barcoding with unique molecular identifiers was used for the TCRbeta library. TCRdb used MiXCR to reprocess the PCR reads, holding one entry per CDR3 protein. The sample yields about 120,000 distinct CDR3 sequences, under 13% seen once. The input for sequencing was PBMCs from the stem cell graft donor, taken from the stem cell graft. Receptors were obtained from a human donor who donated a stem cell graft to a child with acute lymphoblastic leukemia.

This clonotype has ten or more counts. This chain uses TRBV7-9 with TRBJ2-7; a possible D gene is TRBD1 (6 bases). V was clipped by 5 bases and J by 2 bases, with 19 bases between them. The germline gives CDR1 SEHNR, CDR2 FQNEAQ (reference sequence). The CDR3 loop spans 16 amino acids. CDR3 nucleotide sequence: TGTGCCAGCAGCCAAAACAGGGACCGATTCACCTACGAGCAGTACTTC. Protein: CASSQNRDRFTYEQYF.

This clonotype was recorded many times. V is TRBV6-2 or TRBV6-3 and J is TRBJ1-5; no firm D call. The CDR3 consists of 12 residues. Germline CDR1 MNHEY, CDR2 SVGEGT. V dropped 6 bases and J dropped 2 bases, with 5 bases sitting between them. The CDR3 loop reads CASRTGNQPQHF. DNA of the CDR3: TGTGCCAGCAGAACAGGCAATCAGCCCCAGCATTTT.

This clonotype was counted ten times or more. CDR3 nucleotide sequence: TGTGCCAGCAGTTTCTCTGTTCCGAATACGCAGTATTTT. It codes for CASSFSVPNTQYF. The rearrangement uses TRBV27 and TRBJ2-3; no reliable D call. V was shortened by 3 bases and J by 7 bases, with 11 bases between the two germline ends. The CDR3 is 13 amino acids. Germline assignment: CDR1 MNHEY and CDR2 SMNVEV (reference sequence).

This clonotype has a count of ten or more. The genes are TRBV7-2 and TRBJ2-4; perhaps D is TRBD1 or TRBD2 (6 bases each). This CDR3 contains 16 residues. Germline CDR1 and CDR2: SGHTA and FQGNSA. Trimming removed 3 bases at V and 0 bases at J, with 12 bases between. CDR3 protein: CASSLEGTLAKNIQYF. As DNA, the CDR3 is TGTGCCAGCAGCTTGGAGGGGACATTAGCCAAAAACATTCAGTACTTC.

This clonotype came up many times. The J gene is TRBJ2-3, the V gene TRBV5-1, with TRBD2 identical over 9 bases. The germline CDR1 and CDR2 sequences are SGHRS and YFSETQ. The CDR3 covers 15 residues. With 1 base clipped from V and 3 bases from J, the junction kept 3 bases outside the gene matches. The CDR3 loop reads CASSLYSGSTDTQYF. The CDR3 DNA reads TGCGCCAGCAGCTTGTATAGCGGGAGTACAGATACGCAGTATTTT. Using reference TRBV5-1 and TRBJ2-3 for the parts outside the CDR3, the full variable domain is KAGVTQTPRYLIKTRGQQVTLSCSPISGHRSVSWYQQTPGQGLQFLFEYFSETQRNKGNFPGRFSGRQFSNSRSEMNVSTLELGDSALYLCASSLYSGSTDTQYFGPGTRLTVL.

To note about this clonotype: A much more abundant neighbour one base away suggests this may be a read error. V is TRBV3-1 and J is TRBJ2-7; D is perhaps TRBD1 (5 bases). Germline CDR1 and CDR2: LGHDT and YNNKEL (reference sequence). This CDR3 spans 18 amino acids. V was clipped by 1 base and J by 2 bases, with 21 bases between them. The CDR3 loop is CASSQGDTGPSPAYEQYF. DNA of the CDR3: TGTGCCAGCAGCCAAGGGGATACAGGACCCAGCCCGGCCTACGAGCAGTACTTC.

This clonotype was counted at least ten times. V and J are TRBV12-3 or TRBV12-4 and TRBJ2-7, with D uncertain. Trimming removed 8 bases at V and 2 bases at J, with 7 bases between. There are 11 residues in the CDR3. CDR3 sequence (DNA): TGTGCCAGCTCGGGTCCCTACGAGCAGTACTTC. This gives the protein CASSGPYEQYF.

This clonotype was seen ten or more times. The rearrangement links TRBV12-3 or TRBV12-4 to TRBJ1-5, with 8 bases aligning to TRBD1. The ends lost 2 bases at V and 8 bases at J; junction bases unmatched: 5. This CDR3 comprises 14 residues. The CDR3 here is CASSLSGGAEPQHF. CDR3 nucleotides: TGTGCCAGCAGTTTATCAGGGGGCGCAGAGCCCCAGCATTTT.

The sample holds many counts of this clonotype. The V call is TRBV11-2, the J call TRBJ1-3, with 7 bases fitting TRBD1. The V gene end was trimmed by 3 bases and the J gene end by 0 bases; junction bases not matched to a gene: 11. CDR1 and CDR2 from the germline V gene are SGHAT and FQNNGV. The CDR3 is 18 residues long. The CDR3 loop reads CASSFRGQLGLSGNTIYF. As DNA, the CDR3 is TGTGCCAGCAGCTTCCGGGGACAGCTTGGCCTCTCTGGAAACACCATATATTTT. The full variable domain, rest sourced from reference TRBV11-2 and TRBJ1-3, is EAGVAQSPRYKIIEKRQSVAFWCNPISGHATLYWYQQILGQGPKLLIQFQNNGVVDDSQLPKDRFSAERLKGVDSTLKIQPAKLEDSAVYLCASSFRGQLGLSGNTIYFGEGSWLTVV.

This clonotype was counted a single time. This chain connects TRBV9 to TRBJ1-2; D is unresolved. Germline CDR1 is SGDLS and CDR2 is YYNGEE. V shed 4 bases and J shed 12 bases, with 16 bases lying between them. The CDR3 is made up of 12 amino acids. Here the CDR3 reads CASSPVGRFNTF. CDR3 bases: TGTGCCAGCAGCCCCGTTGGAAGATTTAACACCTTC. The full variable domain, in which reference TRBV9 and TRBJ1-2 provide the parts outside the CDR3, is DSGVTQTPKHLITATGQRVTLRCSPRSGDLSVYWYQQSLDQGLQFLIQYYNGEERAKGNILERFSAQQFPDLHSELNLSSLELGDSALYFCASSPVGRFNTFGSGTRLTVV.

This clonotype came up many times. V usage is TRBV9 and J usage is TRBJ1-4; a possible D gene is TRBD1 (5 bases). The CDR3 spans 14 residues. Trimming cost V 3 bases and J 7 bases, with 13 bases left between them. Germline V gene sequence: CDR1 SGDLS, CDR2 YYNGEE. Written as DNA, the CDR3 is TGTGCCAGCAGCGCCAGACAGTCGGGTGAAAAACTGTTTTTT. Amino acids: CASSARQSGEKLFF.

This clonotype has at least ten counts. This chain joins TRBV12-3 or TRBV12-4 and TRBJ2-3, with 8 bases that match TRBD1. V shed 5 bases and J 4 bases; nucleotides not matched to a gene: 8. This CDR3 has 15 residues. In nucleotides, the CDR3 is TGTGCCAGCAGTGGGCAGGGGGCGCGGGCAGATACGCAGTATTTT. This translates into CASSGQGARADTQYF.

This clonotype was recorded many times. V gene TRBV5-1 combines with J gene TRBJ2-1; TRBD2 matches 11 bases. The V and J ends lost 1 base and 0 bases, in that order; junction bases with no gene match: 12. From germline, CDR1 is SGHRS and CDR2 YFSETQ. This CDR3 is built from 20 residues. CDR3 amino acids: CASSLPNRGLADYSYNEQFF. CDR3 nucleotide sequence: TGCGCCAGCAGCTTGCCCAACCGGGGACTAGCGGACTACTCCTACAATGAGCAGTTCTTC.

This clonotype was observed at least ten times. The rearrangement joins TRBV5-1 to TRBJ2-1, with TRBD2 identical over 10 bases. Germline-derived CDR1 and CDR2 are SGHRS and YFSETQ. Losses at the gene ends were 4 bases for V and 10 bases for J; bases not matched to a gene: 11. This CDR3 region has 15 residues. The CDR3 nucleotides are TGCGCCAGCAGCACCACCGGGACTAGCGTTCAAGAGCAGTTCTTC. Translation: CASSTTGTSVQEQFF.

The gene calls are TRBV4-2 and TRBJ2-1; 8 bases are a match to TRBD1. The germline CDR1 and CDR2 sequences are LGHNA and YNFKEQ. CDR3 length: 15 residues. V was pared by 10 bases and J by 2 bases, with 10 bases of the junction left unmatched. The CDR3 spells CAMGPGQVAYNEQFF. DNA for the CDR3: TGTGCCATGGGCCCGGGACAGGTCGCCTACAATGAGCAGTTCTTC.

This clonotype was found many times. The rearrangement links TRBV5-1 to TRBJ2-6; D uncertain. Per germline, CDR1 SGHRS and CDR2 YFSETQ. Trimming removed 4 bases from V and 0 bases from J, with 11 bases in between. The CDR3 spans 16 residues. CDR3 in DNA: TGCGCCAGCAGCACCGGACGGACCTCTGGGGCCAACGTCCTGACTTTC. Its translation is CASSTGRTSGANVLTF.

Remarks on this clonotype: A much more abundant neighbour one base away suggests this may be a read error. The chain joins TRBV5-1 to TRBJ2-1; maybe TRBD2 (5 bases). CDR3 size: 13 residues. Germline V gene lookup returns CDR1 SGHRS and CDR2 YFSETQ. CDR3 amino acids: CANSFTTGNEQFF. The CDR3 DNA is TGCGCCAACAGCTTCACCACGGGGAATGAGCAGTTCTTC.

This clonotype was seen many times. V is TRBV5-1 and J is TRBJ1-1, with 8 positions matching TRBD1. The CDR3 has 16 amino acids. Germline V gene sequence: CDR1 SGHRS, CDR2 YFSETQ. With V trimmed by 5 bases and J by 1 base, 10 bases remained unmatched. The CDR3 nucleotides are TGCGCCAGCAGTTTAATCCAGGGGGCCCGGAACACTGAAGCTTTCTTT. This translates into CASSLIQGARNTEAFF. The full variable domain, with the rest looked up from reference TRBV5-1 and TRBJ1-1, is KAGVTQTPRYLIKTRGQQVTLSCSPISGHRSVSWYQQTPGQGLQFLFEYFSETQRNKGNFPGRFSGRQFSNSRSEMNVSTLELGDSALYLCASSLIQGARNTEAFFGQGTRLTVV.

This clonotype was counted ten times or more. One end of the junction is discordant with germline, which a read error may explain. The rearrangement links TRBV7-2 to TRBJ2-4; 7 bases align to TRBD1. Germline CDR1 reads SGHTA; CDR2 reads FQGNSA. There are 11 residues in the CDR3. The CDR3 protein is CASSPGQARHF. CDR3 coding DNA: TGTGCCAGCAGCCCAGGACAGGCCAGACACTTC.

V usage is TRBV27 and J usage is TRBJ2-2; 7 nucleotides align to TRBD2. The CDR3 is 17 residues long. Losses at the gene ends were 7 bases for V and 0 bases for J; bases not matched to a gene: 11. CDR1 and CDR2 from the germline V gene are MNHEY and SMNVEV (reference sequence). In DNA, the CDR3 is TGTGCCAGCATCCTATCGGGCGGGAGTTCGAACACCGGGGAGCTGTTTTTT. Translating it yields CASILSGGSSNTGELFF.

This clonotype occurred a few times. The chain recombines TRBV4-2 with TRBJ1-5, with a possible D match to TRBD1 (5 bases). Trimming left V 4 bases short and J 5 bases short, with 12 bases between. Germline V gives CDR1 LGHNA, CDR2 YNFKEQ. This CDR3 is built from 14 residues. CDR3 coding DNA: TGTGCCAGCAGCCCCGACAGTGCTTATCAGCCCCAGCATTTT. Encoded protein: CASSPDSAYQPQHF.

This clonotype came up many times. The chain joins TRBV29-1 to TRBJ2-1, with D maybe TRBD2 (7 bases). The CDR3 spans 13 residues. Trimming pared 4 bases from V and 8 bases from J, leaving 15 bases between. Germline CDR1 and CDR2: SQVTM and ANQGSEA. The CDR3 DNA reads TGCAGCGTTGTGGGGGGGCGCATCGATGAGCAGTTCTTC. It is translated as CSVVGGRIDEQFF.

This clonotype has a count of ten or more. V is TRBV7-2 and J is TRBJ2-6; 10 bases agree with TRBD2. V gave up 5 bases and J gave up 2 bases; unmatched junction bases: 12. Per germline, CDR1 SGHTA and CDR2 FQGNSA. The CDR3 totals 19 residues. The CDR3 DNA is TGTGCCAGCAGCGTACGAACCGGGACTAGCGTTCCTGGGGCCAACGTCCTGACTTTC. The encoded protein is CASSVRTGTSVPGANVLTF.

J is TRBJ2-5 and V is TRBV19; D perhaps matches TRBD1 (6 bases). Trimming took off 3 bases at V and 2 bases at J, with 13 bases between the two ends. The CDR3 runs to 15 residues. Germline CDR1 and CDR2: LNHDA and SQIVND (reference sequence). CDR3 protein: CASSIRGRAQETQYF. The CDR3 nucleotides read TGTGCCAGTAGTATCAGGGGACGTGCACAAGAGACCCAGTACTTC.

Comment on this clonotype: Being one base from a much bigger clone, this may be a read error. The chain recombines TRBV11-2 with TRBJ1-2, with no clear D. CDR3 length equals 13 residues. V lost 6 bases to trimming and J lost 2 bases, with 10 bases between them. CDR1 is SGHAT, CDR2 FQNNGV, per germline. The CDR3 spells CASREAWNYGYTF. CDR3 bases: TGTGCCAGCAGAGAGGCGTGGAACTATGGCTACACCTTC.

This clonotype was recorded at least ten times. The chain employs TRBV12-3 or TRBV12-4 and TRBJ1-2; TRBD1 might be the D (5 bases). The germline V and J ends were trimmed by 7 bases and 8 bases, with 14 bases remaining between them. The CDR3 spans 12 residues. The CDR3, as DNA: TGTGCCAGCACCAAGGGGACGTCCGGCTACACCTTC. Protein product: CASTKGTSGYTF.

In this sample, this clonotype turned up many times. The J gene is TRBJ2-3, the V gene TRBV2; 7 bases fit TRBD1. This CDR3 contains 16 residues. The germline V gene has CDR1 SNHLY and CDR2 FYNNEI. The V segment lost 7 bases and the J segment 4 bases; nucleotides outside the gene matches: 14. The CDR3, as DNA: TGTGCCAGCATATCCCTCACAGGGGTCGATGCAGATACGCAGTATTTT. Amino acids: CASISLTGVDADTQYF.

The table lists this clonotype with many counts. J is TRBJ2-1 and V is TRBV5-5, with 8 nucleotides matching TRBD1. Germline V gives CDR1 SGHKS, CDR2 YYEKEE (reference sequence). Losses at the gene ends were 2 bases for V and 3 bases for J; bases not matched to a gene: 10. This CDR3 spans 17 amino acids. The CDR3 DNA is TGTGCCAGCAGCTTCCCTCTCCAGGGGGCCGTCTACAATGAGCAGTTCTTC. This encodes CASSFPLQGAVYNEQFF.

This clonotype has at least ten counts. The chain couples TRBV29-1 to TRBJ2-1, with 11 bases identical to TRBD1. Germline CDR1 and CDR2: SQVTM and ANQGSEA. This CDR3 comprises 14 residues. The trim removed 4 bases at V and 6 bases at J, leaving 5 bases unmatched. This CDR3 is CSVAYGTGGNEQFF. The CDR3 bases are TGCAGCGTTGCGTACGGGACAGGGGGCAATGAGCAGTTCTTC.

The table lists this clonotype with many counts. The chain joins TRBV7-6 to TRBJ2-7; TRBD2 is a possible D gene (5 bases). Germline-derived CDR1 and CDR2 are SGHVS and FNYEAQ. The CDR3 contains 15 residues. V gave up 1 base and J gave up 0 bases, with 10 bases separating them. CDR3 in amino acids: CASSLELESSYEQYF. The DNA for the CDR3 is TGTGCCAGCAGCTTAGAACTAGAAAGCTCCTACGAGCAGTACTTC.

Ten or more counts support this clonotype. J is TRBJ2-5 and V is TRBV20-1, with TRBD1 identical over 7 bases. V gave up 1 base and J gave up 4 bases; unmatched junction bases: 6. CDR1 DFQATT and CDR2 SNEGSKA come from the germline V gene (reference sequence). The length of the CDR3 is 14 residues. The CDR3 nucleotides read TGCAGTGCTAGAGTACAGGGGATCGGAGAGACCCAGTACTTC. Protein: CSARVQGIGETQYF.

This clonotype showed up many times. This chain joins TRBV5-6 and TRBJ1-5, with D uncertain. The length of the CDR3 is 13 residues. Germline V lookup: CDR1 SGHDT, CDR2 YYEEEE. V shed 2 bases and J shed 5 bases, with 8 bases lying between them. The CDR3 sequence is CASSFGGDQPQHF. The CDR3 DNA is TGTGCCAGCAGCTTCGGCGGGGATCAGCCCCAGCATTTT.